This entry lists 13 T cell receptor beta chains sequenced from one sample in a study of identical twins. TCRdb redid the calling of the 5' RACE reads with MiXCR, one entry per CDR3 protein. The top ten clones hold about 0.27% of a sample with around 1.7 million distinct CDR3 sequences, roughly a third of them seen once. Sequencing used cord blood. The source is a newborn girl in good health.

The rearrangement links TRBV7-9 to TRBJ1-1, with D perhaps TRBD1 (6 bases). Germline V gene lookup returns CDR1 SEHNR and CDR2 FQNEAQ (reference sequence). The V end lost 3 bases, the J end lost 6 bases, and 11 bases lay between the germline ends. The CDR3 sequence is 13 residues long. The CDR3 coding sequence is TGTGCCAGCAGCTTTAACAGGGTAGCTGAAGCTTTCTTT. It translates to CASSFNRVAEAFF.

There are many counts of this clonotype. The chain carries TRBV29-1 and TRBJ2-5; either TRBD1 or TRBD2 may supply D (5 bases each). This CDR3 is built from 12 residues. Trimming removed 7 bases at V and 1 base at J, with 10 bases between. CDR1 and CDR2 from the germline V gene are SQVTM and ANQGSEA. CDR3 residues: CSDFGTQETQYF. CDR3 DNA sequence: TGCAGCGACTTCGGGACCCAAGAGACCCAGTACTTC.

This clonotype was detected many times. The chain employs TRBV24-1 and TRBJ2-1, with D perhaps given as TRBD1 or TRBD2 (5 bases each). Trimming left V 9 bases short and J 11 bases short, with 16 bases between. CDR1 KGHDR and CDR2 SFDVKD come from the germline V gene. This CDR3 comprises 12 residues. Written as DNA, the CDR3 is TGTGCCACCGCGACATCGGGGACGCAGCAGTTCTTC. Its translation: CATATSGTQQFF.

The chain carries TRBV6-1 and TRBJ1-4; no reliable D call. V gave up 10 bases and J gave up 0 bases, with 12 bases separating them. There are 14 residues in the CDR3. Germline lookup yields CDR1 MNHNS and CDR2 SASEGT. CDR3 in amino acids: CANIRTATNEKLFF. Written as DNA, the CDR3 is TGTGCCAACATACGGACGGCAACTAATGAAAAACTGTTTTTT.

The chain has TRBV6-2 or TRBV6-3 and TRBJ2-6; TRBD1 or TRBD2 may be the D gene (5 bases each). Germline values: CDR1 MNHEY, CDR2 SVGEGT. V was trimmed by 2 bases and J by 4 bases, leaving 12 bases between them. This CDR3 region has 16 residues. CDR3 bases: TGTGCCAGCAGTTACCCGTGGGGGTACGGGGCCAACGTCCTGACTTTC. It encodes CASSYPWGYGANVLTF.

The V call is TRBV7-9, the J call TRBJ1-4, with a weak D call TRBD1 (5 bases). Germline V lookup: CDR1 SEHNR, CDR2 FQNEAQ (reference sequence). Trimming removed 0 bases from V and 8 bases from J, with 7 bases in between. The length of the CDR3 is 13 residues. CDR3 sequence: CASSLAREEKLFF. The CDR3 DNA reads as TGTGCCAGCAGCTTAGCCAGGGAGGAAAAACTGTTTTTT.

The chain is built from TRBV21-1 and TRBJ1-2; the D call TRBD1 from the table was never checked on the DNA. TRBV21-1 is flagged as a pseudogene. The CDR3 runs 14 residues. As DNA, the CDR3 is TGTGCCAGCAGCTCCGGGGGGATTGACTATGGCTACACCTTC. Its translation: CASSSGGIDYGYTF.

This clonotype has just a few counts. The gene calls are TRBV6-6 and TRBJ1-2; a weak D match, TRBD1 (5 bases). This CDR3 contains 14 residues. V lost 5 bases to trimming and J lost 8 bases, with 18 bases between them. Germline CDR1 and CDR2: MNHNY and SVGAGI (reference sequence). CDR3 sequence reads: CASSHTIRVGGYTF. Written as DNA, the CDR3 is TGTGCCAGCAGTCACACCATCAGGGTAGGAGGCTACACCTTC.

This chain joins TRBV19 and TRBJ2-3; no definite D call. The germline V and J ends were trimmed by 1 base and 0 bases, with 14 bases remaining between them. The CDR3 totals 17 residues. From germline, CDR1 is LNHDA and CDR2 SQIVND (reference sequence). The CDR3 region is CASSIVRRPSSTDTQYF. CDR3 bases: TGTGCCAGTAGTATAGTCAGGCGCCCATCTAGCACAGATACGCAGTATTTT.

The chain is built from TRBV12-3 or TRBV12-4 and TRBJ2-3, with TRBD2 matching over 10 bases. V shed 5 bases, J shed 4 bases, and the junction held 9 bases outside the gene matches. The length of the CDR3 is 16 residues. CDR3 in amino acids: CASSLIAGGVPDTQYF. CDR3 coding DNA: TGTGCCAGCAGTCTCATAGCGGGAGGAGTCCCAGATACGCAGTATTTT.

This clonotype was observed a few times. Germline and junction disagree at one end, which may indicate a read error. The rearrangement links TRBV7-2 to TRBJ2-1; 8 bases line up with TRBD2. The DNA end is more similar to TRBJ2-7, so the J call may be wrong. Looked up from germline, CDR1 is SGHTA and CDR2 is FQGNSA. This CDR3 region has 16 residues. CDR3 loop: CAGSLAWRGDYNEQYF. Written as DNA, the CDR3 is TGTGCCGGCAGCTTAGCGTGGCGGGGGGATTACAATGAGCAGTACTTC.

This clonotype was seen only a few times. The V call is TRBV25-1, the J call TRBJ2-3; 9 nucleotides match TRBD2. This CDR3 is built from 17 residues. The V segment lost 5 bases and the J segment 5 bases; nucleotides outside the gene matches: 14. The V gene's germline CDR1 is MGHDK and CDR2 SYGVNS. CDR3 bases: TGTGCCAGCAGTTCTGGTAGCGGGAGCCTTAAAGTAGATACGCAGTATTTT. It translates to CASSSGSGSLKVDTQYF.

The genes are TRBV4-1 and TRBJ1-2; the match to TRBD1 covers 7 bases. This CDR3 spans 14 amino acids. The V gene end was trimmed by 2 bases and the J gene end by 4 bases; junction bases not matched to a gene: 4. Germline V gene sequence: CDR1 MGHRA, CDR2 YSYEKL. CDR3 amino acids: CASSQQGVSYGYTF. In DNA, the CDR3 is TGCGCCAGCAGCCAACAGGGGGTTAGCTATGGCTACACCTTC.